These 15 T cell receptor beta chains came from one sample sequenced in a study of CD4+ T cells in melanoma (dated by TCRdb to 2021 to 2024). The library relied on the immunoSEQ multiplex PCR assay. TCRdb carries this immuneACCESS record with in-frame sequences only. Its versions omit some clonotypes, under half of them owing to an unresolved V gene in the studies checked, with the rest unexplained. This sample holds 15,000 to 20,000 clones; roughly three quarters were observed only once. The ten largest clones represent 12% of the sample. The sequencing sample was made of cells from a culture (not recorded whether cultured in vitro). These receptors were taken from a human donor with melanoma.

The V gene is TRBV2, the J gene TRBJ2-2, with TRBD1 matching over 11 bases. The CDR3 is made up of 15 amino acids. Germline values: CDR1 SNHLY, CDR2 FYNNEI. The V gene end was trimmed by 7 bases and the J gene end by 7 bases; junction bases not matched to a gene: 8. CDR3 protein: CASISGQGALGELFF. Written as DNA, the CDR3 is TGTGCCAGCATATCAGGACAGGGGGCCCTCGGGGAGCTGTTTTTT.

This chain connects TRBV5-4 to TRBJ1-1; D unclear. The CDR3 length is 15 residues. The germline gives CDR1 SGHNT, CDR2 YYREEE (reference sequence). The ends were cut back, 3 bases at V and 0 bases at J, with 12 bases in the middle. The chain's CDR3 is CASSSGRSMNTEAFF. CDR3 DNA: TGTGCCAGCAGCTCCGGACGGTCAATGAACACTGAAGCTTTCTTT.

This clone was recorded only once. V gene TRBV4-1 combines with J gene TRBJ1-1; tentatively, D is TRBD1 (5 bases). CDR3 size: 16 residues. Germline CDR1 is MGHRA and CDR2 is YSYEKL. V was pared by 3 bases and J by 6 bases, with 20 bases between. CDR3 protein: CASSQALLRGPAEAFF. CDR3 in DNA: TGCGCCAGCAGCCAGGCTCTTCTTCGGGGACCGGCTGAAGCTTTCTTT.

This clone was recorded only once. V is TRBV5-5 and J is TRBJ1-2; 8 bases align to TRBD1. CDR1 is SGHKS and CDR2 is YYEKEE in the germline V gene (reference sequence). Germline trimming cut 4 bases from V and 4 bases from J; bases unmatched to any gene: 3. CDR3 length equals 13 residues. The CDR3 reads CASSRTGSYGYTF. The CDR3 DNA reads as TGTGCCAGCAGCCGGACAGGGAGCTATGGCTACACCTTC.

The V and J genes are TRBV2 and TRBJ1-1; TRBD1 agrees at 7 bases. With 7 bases clipped from V and 5 bases from J, the junction kept 4 bases outside the gene matches. This CDR3 contains 12 residues. Germline V lookup: CDR1 SNHLY, CDR2 FYNNEI. The CDR3 nucleotides read TGTGCCAGCAAGAGGGGGCAAACTGAAGCTTTCTTT. This sequence encodes CASKRGQTEAFF.

This chain uses TRBV6-6 with TRBJ1-2; 10 bases map to TRBD1. The CDR3 runs 12 residues. Germline V gene lookup returns CDR1 MNHNY and CDR2 SVGAGI (reference sequence). V was pared by 5 bases and J by 8 bases, with 2 bases of the junction left unmatched. CDR3 DNA: TGTGCCAGCAGTCGACAGGGGGCCGGCTACACCTTC. Translation gives CASSRQGAGYTF.

The chain carries TRBV5-4 and TRBJ2-6; D might be TRBD1 (5 bases). The CDR3 extends over 15 amino acids. Between the trimmed V and J ends, which lost 4 bases and 0 bases, there was a span of 8 bases. Germline values: CDR1 SGHNT, CDR2 YYREEE (reference sequence). The CDR3 protein is CASSLDSSGANVLTF. Here the CDR3 DNA reads TGTGCCAGCAGCCTCGACAGCTCTGGGGCCAACGTCCTGACTTTC.

The rearrangement uses TRBV6-1 and TRBJ1-1, with TRBD1 as a possible D gene (5 bases). The CDR3 contains 15 residues. Trimming took off 1 base at V and 1 base at J, with 10 bases between the two ends. Germline V CDR1 and CDR2: MNHNS, SASEGT. CDR3 loop: CASSEGGGRNTEAFF. The CDR3 DNA is TGTGCCAGCAGTGAAGGGGGGGGGAGGAACACTGAAGCTTTCTTT.

The gene calls are TRBV21-1 and TRBJ2-7; TRBD1 is taken as the D call from the table, unchecked against the DNA. TRBV21-1 is a known pseudogene. This CDR3 contains 16 residues. The CDR3, as DNA: TGTGCCAGCAGCTTCGCTCCGGGACACCGAATTTACGAGCAGTACTTC. It translates to CASSFAPGHRIYEQYF.

CDR3 in amino acids: CASSPPSKNTGELFF. CDR3 DNA sequence: TGTGCCAGCTCACCACCGTCGAAGAACACCGGGGAGCTGTTTTTT. The chain employs TRBV18 and TRBJ2-2; D not resolved. Trimming took off 0 bases at V and 1 base at J, with 6 bases between the two ends. The germline gives CDR1 KGHSH, CDR2 LQKENI. The CDR3 contains 15 residues.

The gene calls are TRBV7-6 and TRBJ2-7; 7 bases match TRBD1. CDR1 and CDR2 from the germline V gene are SGHVS and FNYEAQ. The V and J ends lost 1 base and 1 base, in that order; junction bases with no gene match: 4. The CDR3 is 15 residues long. The CDR3 is CASSLEDRQSYEQYF. The CDR3 DNA sequence: TGTGCCAGCAGCTTAGAGGACAGGCAATCCTACGAGCAGTACTTC.

The chain has TRBV7-3 and TRBJ1-1; D is possibly TRBD1 (6 bases). This CDR3 has 17 amino acids. Trimming shortened V by 1 base and J by 3 bases, and 18 bases separated the two germline ends. Germline loops: CDR1 SGHTA, CDR2 FQGTGA. The CDR3 loop is CASSLRGRGRGDTEAFF. CDR3 sequence (DNA): TGTGCCAGCAGCTTAAGGGGCCGGGGCAGGGGAGACACTGAAGCTTTCTTT. The entire variable domain, with the rest obtained from reference TRBV7-3 and TRBJ1-1, is as follows: GAGVSQTPSNKVTEKGKYVELRCDPISGHTALYWYRQSLGQGPEFLIYFQGTGAADDSGLPNDRFFAVRPEGSVSTLKIQRTERGDSAVYLCASSLRGRGRGDTEAFFGQGTRLTVV.

The V call is TRBV19, the J call TRBJ2-6; 8 nucleotides match TRBD1. Germline V gene data show CDR1 as LNHDA and CDR2 as SQIVND (reference sequence). The CDR3 runs to 18 residues. Trimming cost V 3 bases and J 0 bases; bases outside gene matches: 7. CDR3 nucleotides: TGTGCCAGTAGTATCAGACCGACAGGGGACTCTGGGGCCAACGTCCTGACTTTC. The encoded protein is CASSIRPTGDSGANVLTF. The complete variable domain, with remaining parts taken from reference TRBV19 and TRBJ2-6, reads DGGITQSPKYLFRKEGQNVTLSCEQNLNHDAMYWYRQDPGQGLRLIYYSQIVNDFQKGDIAEGYSVSREKKESFPLTVTSAQKNPTAFYLCASSIRPTGDSGANVLTFGAGSRLTVL.

This chain joins TRBV4-2 and TRBJ2-7; no reliable D call. V gave up 0 bases and J gave up 4 bases, with 13 bases separating them. Germline V gene sequence: CDR1 LGHNA, CDR2 YNFKEQ. The CDR3 consists of 15 residues. The CDR3 spells CASSQDSSPRYEQYF. The CDR3 coding sequence is TGTGCCAGCAGCCAAGATTCCTCGCCCAGATACGAGCAGTACTTC.

This clone has just a few counts. The CDR3 region is CASSQAGGYGYTF. CDR3 DNA: TGTGCCAGCAGCCAAGCGGGAGGCTATGGCTACACCTTC. The rearrangement links TRBV4-2 to TRBJ1-2, with unresolved D. Germline lookup yields CDR1 LGHNA and CDR2 YNFKEQ. This CDR3 comprises 13 residues. V was trimmed by 1 base and J by 4 bases, leaving 7 bases between them.